This T cell receptor beta chain originates from a study of beta chain features in type 1 diabetes. Isolated RNA was reverse transcribed in full, so expressed TCRB transcripts were sequenced. The method was immunoSEQ multiplex PCR; TCRdb's version includes in-frame clones alone and lacks a portion of them. The sample has hundreds of thousands of clones; 11% to 15% are singletons. Study-level points and caveats: Across all four CD4+ subsets, people with type 1 diabetes showed modestly shorter TCRB CDR3s.

To note about this clone: What it binds is unknown.

The V end was cut by 5 bases, the J end by 0 bases, with 5 bases between. Germline loops: CDR1 MDHEN, CDR2 SYDVKM. CDR3 length: 14 amino acids. The source material was naive CD4+ T cells from blood. This chain uses TRBV28 with TRBJ2-6; D gene ambiguous. The source is a man younger than 30 with type 1 diabetes. The CDR3 sequence is CASSPNSGANVLTF. The CDR3 bases are TGTGCCAGCAGTCCCAACTCTGGGGCCAACGTCCTGACTTTC.